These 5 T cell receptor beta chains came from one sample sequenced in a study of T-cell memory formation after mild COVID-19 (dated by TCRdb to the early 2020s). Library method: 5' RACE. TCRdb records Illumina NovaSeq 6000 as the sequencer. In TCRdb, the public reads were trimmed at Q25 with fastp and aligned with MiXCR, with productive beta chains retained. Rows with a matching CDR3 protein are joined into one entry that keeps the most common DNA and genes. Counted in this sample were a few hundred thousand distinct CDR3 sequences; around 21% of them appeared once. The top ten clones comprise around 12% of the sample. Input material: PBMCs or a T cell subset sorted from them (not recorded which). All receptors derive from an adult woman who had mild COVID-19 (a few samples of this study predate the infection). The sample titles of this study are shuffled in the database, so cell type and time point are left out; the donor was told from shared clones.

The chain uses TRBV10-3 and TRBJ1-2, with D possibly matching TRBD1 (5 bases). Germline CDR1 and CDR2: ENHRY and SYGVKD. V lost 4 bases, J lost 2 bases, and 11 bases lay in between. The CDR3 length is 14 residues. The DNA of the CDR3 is TGTGCCATCAGTGGCTTAGGGGCAAACTATGGCTACACCTTC. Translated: CAISGLGANYGYTF.

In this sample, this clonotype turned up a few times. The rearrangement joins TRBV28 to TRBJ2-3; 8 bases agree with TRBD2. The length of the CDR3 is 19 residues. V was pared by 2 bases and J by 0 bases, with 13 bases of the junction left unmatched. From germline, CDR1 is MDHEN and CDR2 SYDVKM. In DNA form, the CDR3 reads TGTGCCAGCAGTTTAAGGGTCTTAGCGGGGTTAACTAGCACAGATACGCAGTATTTT. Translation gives CASSLRVLAGLTSTDTQYF.

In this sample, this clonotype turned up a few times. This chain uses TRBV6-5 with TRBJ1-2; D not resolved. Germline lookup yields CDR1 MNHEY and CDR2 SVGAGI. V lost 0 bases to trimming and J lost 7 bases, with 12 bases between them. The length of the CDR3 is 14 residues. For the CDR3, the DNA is TGTGCCAGCAGTTACTCGAGCGGGTTCAGTGGCTACACCTTC. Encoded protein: CASSYSSGFSGYTF.

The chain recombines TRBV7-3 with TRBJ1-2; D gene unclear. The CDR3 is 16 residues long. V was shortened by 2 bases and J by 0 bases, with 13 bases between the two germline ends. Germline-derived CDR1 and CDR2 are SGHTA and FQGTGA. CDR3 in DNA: TGTGCCAGCAGCTTAGGTGCGGGGAGCACTAACTATGGCTACACCTTC. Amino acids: CASSLGAGSTNYGYTF.

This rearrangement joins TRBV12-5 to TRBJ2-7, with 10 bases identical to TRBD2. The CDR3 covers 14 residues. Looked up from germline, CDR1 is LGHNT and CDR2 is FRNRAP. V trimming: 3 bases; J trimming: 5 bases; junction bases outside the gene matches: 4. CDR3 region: CASGFSGRKHEQYF. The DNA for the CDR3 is TGTGCTAGTGGTTTTAGCGGGAGGAAGCACGAGCAGTACTTC.